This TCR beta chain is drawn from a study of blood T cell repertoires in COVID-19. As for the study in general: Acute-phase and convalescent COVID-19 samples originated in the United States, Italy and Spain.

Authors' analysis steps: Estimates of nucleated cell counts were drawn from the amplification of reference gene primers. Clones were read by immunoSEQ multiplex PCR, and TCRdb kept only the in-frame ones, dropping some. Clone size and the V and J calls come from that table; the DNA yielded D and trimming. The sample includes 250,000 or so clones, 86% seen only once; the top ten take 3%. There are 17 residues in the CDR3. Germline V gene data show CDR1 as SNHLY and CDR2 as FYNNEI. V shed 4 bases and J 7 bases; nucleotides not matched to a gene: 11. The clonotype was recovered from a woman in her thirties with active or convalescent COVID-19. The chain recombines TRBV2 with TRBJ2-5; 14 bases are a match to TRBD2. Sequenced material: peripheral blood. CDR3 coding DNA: TGTGCCAGCAGTGGAATCGGGACTAGCGGGGGCCTTGGGACCCAGTACTTC. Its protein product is CASSGIGTSGGLGTQYF.